One sample yielded the 21 T cell receptor beta chains listed below, sequenced in a study of T cell responses to AZD1222 COVID-19 vaccine. This table comes from immunoSEQ multiplex PCR, and its TCRdb copy is limited to in-frame clones, with some not included. The data show approximately 150,000 clones, approximately 90% seen once. This specimen was peripheral blood, taken 28 days after the second AZD1222 dose. The receptor set was obtained from an adult who received the AZD1222 COVID-19 vaccine.

This chain links TRBV28 with TRBJ1-1; D might be TRBD1 (6 bases). Trimming stripped 6 bases from V and 7 bases from J, with 15 bases between. Germline CDR1 MDHEN, CDR2 SYDVKM. This CDR3 spans 13 amino acids. The CDR3, as DNA: TGTGCCAGCAGCGCTTGGGGGGGCGATGAAGCTTTCTTT. It translates to CASSAWGGDEAFF.

The chain employs TRBV12-2 and TRBJ2-5; the table's D call TRBD2 went unverified against the DNA. TRBV12-2 is classified as a pseudogene. The CDR3 runs to 17 residues. Written as DNA, the CDR3 is TGTGCAAGTCGCTCCTTGACTAGCGGGGAGGCTGGAGAGACCCAGTACTTC. Translating gives CASRSLTSGEAGETQYF.

V and J are TRBV7-9 and TRBJ1-6, with D possibly being TRBD1 (6 bases). The CDR3 has 18 residues. The V and J ends lost 4 bases and 0 bases respectively, with 16 bases between them. Germline CDR1 and CDR2: SEHNR and FQNEAQ (reference sequence). DNA for the CDR3: TGTGCCAGCAGCTCCCCCCCGGGACACAGCTCCTATAATTCACCCCTCCACTTT. Its translation is CASSSPPGHSSYNSPLHF.

The gene calls are TRBV29-1 and TRBJ2-2; D unclear. The germline CDR1 and CDR2 sequences are SQVTM and ANQGSEA. V dropped 5 bases and J dropped 5 bases, with 12 bases sitting between them. The CDR3 is 13 residues long. The CDR3 region is CSVLVQATGELFF. The CDR3 nucleotides read TGCAGCGTTCTTGTGCAGGCGACCGGGGAGCTGTTTTTT.

V and J are TRBV2 and TRBJ2-2, with D unresolved. V lost 2 bases, J lost 4 bases, and 8 bases lay in between. There are 14 residues in the CDR3. The germline V gene encodes CDR1 SNHLY and CDR2 FYNNEI. The CDR3 coding sequence is TGTGCCAGCAGTGAACAGCAGACCACCGGGGAGCTGTTTTTT. It is translated as CASSEQQTTGELFF.

The genes are TRBV4-1 and TRBJ1-2; the match to TRBD1 covers 9 bases. Germline V gene sequence: CDR1 MGHRA, CDR2 YSYEKL. Trimming at V came to 0 bases and at J to 7 bases, leaving 6 bases not matched to a gene. The CDR3 loop spans 15 amino acids. The CDR3 coding sequence is TGCGCCAGCAGCCAAGACGGCGGGACAGGGTTTGGCTACACCTTC. Encoded protein: CASSQDGGTGFGYTF.

V usage is TRBV27 and J usage is TRBJ1-1, with 9 bases identical to TRBD1. The V and J ends lost 3 bases and 12 bases, in that order; junction bases with no gene match: 14. The CDR3 covers 15 residues. Germline CDR1 is MNHEY and CDR2 is SMNVEV (reference sequence). The CDR3 is CASSFSLRDREGTFF. DNA for the CDR3: TGTGCCAGCAGTTTTTCTCTCCGGGACAGGGAGGGGACTTTCTTT.

This clone appeared a single time. The genes are TRBV12-3 or TRBV12-4 and TRBJ2-7; D uncertain. CDR3 length equals 13 residues. V was shortened by 5 bases and J by 0 bases, with 8 bases between the two germline ends. In DNA form, the CDR3 reads TGTGCCAGCAGTAATTCGTTCTCCTACGAGCAGTACTTC. This codes for CASSNSFSYEQYF.

Comment on this clone: At the DNA level, this CDR3 is encoded by other sequences in the same sample as well. The V and J genes are TRBV28 and TRBJ1-5; D is undetermined. CDR1 and CDR2 from the germline V gene are MDHEN and SYDVKM. V was trimmed by 6 bases and J by 9 bases, leaving 12 bases between them. CDR3 length: 12 residues. CDR3 coding DNA: TGTGCCAGCAGCCCCCCCCGGGGGCCCCAGCATTTT. Its translation is CASSPPRGPQHF.

This sequence joins TRBV19 and TRBJ2-3; TRBD1 matches at 9 bases. Germline lookup yields CDR1 LNHDA and CDR2 SQIVND (reference sequence). After removal of 4 bases from V and 0 bases from J, the junction contained 8 bases not matched to a gene. The CDR3 spans 17 residues. CDR3 loop: CASSSRGQGVSTDTQYF. CDR3 DNA sequence: TGTGCCAGTAGTAGCAGGGGACAGGGTGTAAGCACAGATACGCAGTATTTT.

The rearrangement uses TRBV7-9 and TRBJ2-7; 8 positions match TRBD1. V lost 5 bases, J lost 3 bases, and 6 bases stayed unmatched. Germline V lookup: CDR1 SEHNR, CDR2 FQNEAQ (reference sequence). This CDR3 is built from 14 residues. CDR3 region: CASSADRGNYEQYF. For the CDR3, the DNA is TGTGCCAGCAGCGCCGACAGGGGAAACTACGAGCAGTACTTC.

The V gene is TRBV10-3, the J gene TRBJ2-5; 7 bases are a match to TRBD2. Germline CDR1 reads ENHRY; CDR2 reads SYGVKD. Trimming took 6 bases from V and 4 from J; bases not matched to a gene: 8. This CDR3 has 14 residues. The CDR3 region is CAIREGGGGETQYF. The CDR3 DNA is TGTGCCATCAGAGAGGGCGGGGGAGGAGAGACCCAGTACTTC.

This sequence joins TRBV4-1 and TRBJ2-1, with D uncertain. This CDR3 region has 16 residues. CDR1 and CDR2 from the germline V gene are MGHRA and YSYEKL. Deletions cut 4 bases from V and 0 bases from J, with 13 bases between. This CDR3 reads CASSPPTVGSYNEQFF. As DNA, the CDR3 is TGCGCCAGCAGCCCACCGACGGTAGGCTCCTACAATGAGCAGTTCTTC.

The chain has TRBV15 and TRBJ2-7, with D perhaps assigned TRBD1 or TRBD2 (5 bases each). The CDR3 extends over 17 amino acids. The germline V gene has CDR1 LNHNV and CDR2 YYDKDF (reference sequence). V was clipped by 1 base and J by 4 bases, with 20 bases between them. CDR3 bases: TGTGCCACCAGCAGAGCGTCTTATCCGGGACCGAAATACGAGCAGTACTTC. It yields the protein CATSRASYPGPKYEQYF.

The chain recombines TRBV24-1 with TRBJ2-5; tentatively, D is TRBD2 (5 bases). Germline V lookup: CDR1 KGHDR, CDR2 SFDVKD. The length of the CDR3 is 15 residues. The V and J ends lost 1 base and 5 bases respectively, with 13 bases between them. The chain's CDR3 is CATSDFSNRGETQYF. DNA of the CDR3: TGTGCCACCAGTGATTTCTCCAACCGAGGGGAGACCCAGTACTTC.

In regard to this clone: In the same sample, other DNA sequences code for this CDR3. The rearrangement joins TRBV9 to TRBJ2-3; weak D call: TRBD1 (6 bases). The germline V gene has CDR1 SGDLS and CDR2 YYNGEE. The CDR3 runs to 20 residues. With 4 bases removed from V and 2 bases from J, the gap between germline ends came to 29 bases. Here the CDR3 DNA reads TGTGCCAGCAGCCCACAAGGAGATCCCCCTGGGGGCCCATCCACAGATACGCAGTATTTT. Amino acid sequence: CASSPQGDPPGGPSTDTQYF. The full variable domain, completed using reference TRBV9 and TRBJ2-3, is DSGVTQTPKHLITATGQRVTLRCSPRSGDLSVYWYQQSLDQGLQFLIQYYNGEERAKGNILERFSAQQFPDLHSELNLSSLELGDSALYFCASSPQGDPPGGPSTDTQYFGPGTRLTVL.

This clone was observed a few times. This chain links TRBV7-9 with TRBJ2-3; TRBD2 matches 7 bases. The CDR3 has 16 amino acids. The germline V gene has CDR1 SEHNR and CDR2 FQNEAQ (reference sequence). Unmatched junction bases numbered 13, after V lost 4 bases and J lost 6 bases. This CDR3 reads CASSSPRGGGLDTQYF. CDR3 sequence (DNA): TGTGCCAGCAGCTCCCCCCGGGGCGGGGGATTGGATACGCAGTATTTT.

J is TRBJ2-7 and V is TRBV27; 11 bases map to TRBD2. V dropped 9 bases and J dropped 3; count of bases not matched to a gene: 10. The germline gives CDR1 MNHEY, CDR2 SMNVEV (reference sequence). The CDR3 is made up of 15 amino acids. The CDR3 region has the DNA TGTGCCAGTATGACTAGCGGGATAGCGGGCTACGAGCAGTACTTC. It yields the protein CASMTSGIAGYEQYF.

This rearrangement joins TRBV5-5 to TRBJ2-2; 8 bases match TRBD1. After removal of 1 base from V and 1 base from J, the junction contained 9 bases not matched to a gene. CDR1 and CDR2 from the germline V gene are SGHKS and YYEKEE (reference sequence). This CDR3 is 18 amino acids long. The DNA for the CDR3 is TGTGCCAGCAGCTTGTTAAATTTGACAGGGGAGAACACCGGGGAGCTGTTTTTT. It translates to CASSLLNLTGENTGELFF.

This chain uses TRBV10-2 with TRBJ1-1; D remains ambiguous. The germline V and J ends were trimmed by 6 bases and 7 bases, with 9 bases remaining between them. This CDR3 has 11 amino acids. CDR1 is WSHSY, CDR2 SAAADI, per germline. CDR3 bases: TGCGCCAGCAGCCGGGCCCTTGAAGCTTTCTTT. Protein product: CASSRALEAFF.

This clone was detected once. The rearrangement uses TRBV18 and TRBJ1-1; no clear D. Trimming cost V 4 bases and J 8 bases, with 17 bases left between them. Germline lookup yields CDR1 KGHSH and CDR2 LQKENI. This CDR3 comprises 14 residues. CDR3 sequence reads: CASSLQVPAEEAFF. CDR3 DNA: TGTGCCAGCTCACTACAAGTTCCGGCGGAGGAAGCTTTCTTT.